These 4 T cell receptor beta chains originate from one sample sequenced in a study of glioma-infiltrating T cells. Using RNA template, CDR3s of TCR alpha and beta were amplified with iRepertoire arm-PCR. TCRdb independently ran MiXCR on the multiplex PCR reads; one entry per CDR3 protein. The data hold about 89,000 distinct CDR3 sequences, with less than 30% observed a single time. The sample consisted of glioma tissue, nonneoplastic brain tissue, or PBMCs (not recorded which). Every receptor here comes from a human donor with low-grade glioma or glioblastoma, undergoing nonglioma brain surgery, or in good health (not recorded which).

This clonotype was seen ten or more times. The chain links TRBV15 to TRBJ2-1; tentatively, D is TRBD1 (6 bases). CDR1 LNHNV and CDR2 YYDKDF come from the germline V gene (reference sequence). CDR3 length equals 13 residues. V lost 5 bases, J lost 10 bases, and 15 bases lay in between. The CDR3 DNA is TGTGCCACCAGCCGAGGACCGGGACAAGAGCAGTTCTTC. Protein: CATSRGPGQEQFF.

This clonotype was picked up a small number of times. The CDR3 region is CASSLQTGGFYGYTF. CDR3 nucleotide sequence: TGTGCCAGCAGCTTACAGACAGGGGGCTTCTATGGCTACACCTTC. The V gene is TRBV14, the J gene TRBJ1-2, with 10 nucleotides matching TRBD1. CDR1 is SGHDN and CDR2 is FVKESK in the germline V gene. The ends lost 5 bases at V and 4 bases at J; junction bases unmatched: 7. There are 15 residues in the CDR3.

The chain uses TRBV3-1 and TRBJ2-7; D unresolved. The CDR3 has 14 amino acids. Germline assignment: CDR1 LGHDT and CDR2 YNNKEL (reference sequence). V gave up 3 bases and J gave up 4 bases, with 13 bases separating them. CDR3 DNA sequence: TGTGCCAGCAGCCATAGACTTACTCGATACGAGCAGTACTTC. Its translation is CASSHRLTRYEQYF.

A single count supports this clonotype. Germline and junction disagree at one end, which may indicate a read error. The rearrangement joins TRBV24-1 to TRBJ2-1; no definite D call. CDR3 length: 14 residues. Germline-derived CDR1 and CDR2 are KGHDR and SFDVKD. The CDR3 sequence: CATIDPSTSNEQFF. CDR3 in DNA: TGTGCCACCATTGATCCATCCACTTCGAATGAGCAGTTCTTC.